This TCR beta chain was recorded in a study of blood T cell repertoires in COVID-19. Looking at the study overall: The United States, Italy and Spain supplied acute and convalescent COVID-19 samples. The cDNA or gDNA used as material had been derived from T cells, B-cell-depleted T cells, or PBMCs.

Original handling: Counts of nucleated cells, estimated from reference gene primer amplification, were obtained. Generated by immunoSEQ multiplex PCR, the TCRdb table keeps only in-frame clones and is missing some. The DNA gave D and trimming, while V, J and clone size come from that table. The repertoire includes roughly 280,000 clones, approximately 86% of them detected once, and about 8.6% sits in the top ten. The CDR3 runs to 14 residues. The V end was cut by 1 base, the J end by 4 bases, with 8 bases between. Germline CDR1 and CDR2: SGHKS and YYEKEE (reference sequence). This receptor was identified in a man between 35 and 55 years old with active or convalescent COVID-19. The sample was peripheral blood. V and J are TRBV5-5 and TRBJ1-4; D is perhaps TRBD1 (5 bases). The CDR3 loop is CASSLLGGNEKLFF. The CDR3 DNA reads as TGTGCCAGCAGCTTGCTGGGGGGTAATGAAAAACTGTTTTTT.